These T cell receptor beta chains were read from a single sample in a study of T-cell memory formation after mild COVID-19. TCRdb fed the 5' RACE reads into MiXCR, producing one record per CDR3 protein. Of some 350,000 distinct CDR3 sequences listed, roughly 13% are singletons. The sequencing input was PBMCs or a T cell subset sorted from them (not recorded which). The receptors originated from a man younger than 30 who had mild COVID-19 (a few samples of this study predate the infection). Cell type and time point are not known. Each CDR3 is given with its conserved first and last residue. A D gene is named only where the DNA matches it firmly. Clone sizes are given selectively: once, few, many, or a class where the clone is expanded.

clone_size j_call v_call d_call cdr3_aa cdr3_nt
. TRBJ2-7 TRBV6-5 TRBD1 CASSPRRTGKTSYEQYF TGTGCCAGCAGCCCCCGGAGGACAGGGAAGACGTCCTACGAGCAGTACTTC
. TRBJ2-5 TRBV9 . CASSVGARQETQYF TGTGCCAGCAGCGTAGGCGCCAGACAAGAGACCCAGTACTTC
. TRBJ2-2 TRBV11-2 . CASSLEAAFTANTGELFF TGTGCCAGCAGCTTAGAGGCAGCCTTTACCGCGAACACCGGGGAGCTGTTTTTT
many TRBJ1-2 TRBV7-2 TRBD1 CASSLNEGAYGYTF TGTGCCAGCAGCTTAAATGAGGGGGCGTACGGCTACACCTTC
. TRBJ1-2 TRBV4-3 TRBD1 CASSQDRFIGTGNSNYGYTF TGCGCCAGCAGCCAAGATCGTTTTATAGGGACAGGAAACTCTAACTATGGCTACACCTTC
many TRBJ1-5 TRBV5-1 TRBD1 CASSLETGGQPQHF TGCGCCAGCAGCTTGGAGACAGGGGGTCAGCCCCAGCATTTT
. TRBJ2-5 TRBV10-2 . CASSEGSGWGTQYF TGCGCCAGCAGTGAAGGCAGTGGATGGGGGACCCAGTACTTC
many TRBJ2-1 TRBV4-1 TRBD1 CASSQGQGEWDSYNEQFF TGCGCCAGCAGCCAAGGACAGGGCGAATGGGACTCCTACAATGAGCAGTTCTTC
. TRBJ1-4 TRBV20-1 . CSARSKGREKLFF TGCAGTGCTAGAAGCAAGGGAAGGGAAAAACTGTTTTTT
. TRBJ2-1 TRBV9 . CASSVGGEREQFF TGTGCCAGCAGCGTAGGGGGGGAGCGGGAGCAGTTCTTC
. TRBJ2-7 TRBV27 . CASSLDEQYF TGTGCCAGCAGTTTGGACGAGCAGTACTTC
. TRBJ2-7 TRBV7-3 . CASSLTPGDYEQYF TGTGCCAGCAGCTTAACCCCGGGGGACTACGAGCAGTACTTC
. TRBJ1-1 TRBV4-1 . CARRLSQEPGLDTEAFF TGCGCCAGAAGACTCAGCCAAGAACCGGGTTTGGACACTGAAGCTTTCTTT
few TRBJ1-5 TRBV7-2 . CASSYHTFNQPQHF TGTGCCAGCAGCTACCACACGTTCAATCAGCCCCAGCATTTT
few TRBJ2-2 TRBV6-2/TRBV6-3 . CASKNVTRSNTGELFF TGTGCCAGCAAGAACGTGACTCGTTCGAACACCGGGGAGCTGTTTTTT
. TRBJ2-2 TRBV6-5 TRBD1 CASSMGTARYISNTGELFF TGTGCCAGCAGCATGGGGACAGCCAGATATATTTCGAACACCGGGGAGCTGTTTTTT
few TRBJ2-3 TRBV2 . CASWSVRDKSTDTQYF TGTGCCAGCTGGTCGGTCCGGGACAAGAGCACAGATACGCAGTATTTT
. TRBJ2-5 TRBV7-2 . CASSFFAPETQYF TGTGCCAGCAGCTTTTTTGCCCCAGAGACCCAGTACTTC
. TRBJ2-7 TRBV21-1 . CASSKDFEGPSYEQYF TGTGCCAGCAGCAAAGATTTCGAGGGGCCTTCCTACGAGCAGTACTTC
few TRBJ2-2 TRBV10-3 TRBD1 CAISRTGGNTGELFF TGTGCCATCAGCAGGACAGGGGGGAACACCGGGGAGCTGTTTTTT
few TRBJ2-2 TRBV12-3/TRBV12-4 . CASSLLAMPNTGELFF TGTGCCAGCAGCCTTTTGGCCATGCCGAACACCGGGGAGCTGTTTTTT
. TRBJ2-1 TRBV10-3 TRBD1 CAIRPDRAGEQFF TGTGCCATCAGGCCGGACAGGGCGGGAGAGCAGTTCTTC
few TRBJ1-3 TRBV6-5 . CASSYSGAGNTIYF TGTGCCAGCAGTTACTCAGGGGCTGGGAACACCATATATTTT
few TRBJ2-7 TRBV4-1 . CASSQEGANGAYEQYF TGCGCCAGCAGCCAAGAGGGGGCGAACGGGGCCTACGAGCAGTACTTC
few TRBJ1-4 TRBV24-1 . CATSDWGIARTNEKLFF TGTGCCACCAGTGATTGGGGGATTGCGAGAACTAATGAAAAACTGTTTTTT
. TRBJ1-2 TRBV12-3/TRBV12-4 TRBD1 CASSLRGPGQGIDHYFGYTF TGTGCCAGCAGTTTAAGGGGACCGGGACAGGGAATTGATCATTATTTCGGCTACACCTTC
few TRBJ2-7 TRBV27 . CASSQGHEQYF TGTGCCAGCAGTCAAGGGCACGAGCAGTACTTC
. TRBJ1-2 TRBV6-5 TRBD1 CASKQGMSGGYTF TGTGCCAGCAAACAGGGGATGTCGGGAGGCTACACCTTC
many TRBJ2-1 TRBV3-1 . CASSQGTAGYNEQFF TGTGCCAGCAGCCAGGGGACAGCGGGTTACAATGAGCAGTTCTTC
few TRBJ2-2 TRBV4-1 . CASSRGTRGNTGELFF TGCGCCAGCAGCCGGGGCACTAGGGGAAACACCGGGGAGCTGTTTTTT
few TRBJ1-6 TRBV10-3 . CAISESRSSYNSPLHF TGTGCCATCAGTGAGTCCAGGAGCTCCTATAATTCACCCCTCCACTTT
few TRBJ1-1 TRBV3-1 . CASSPPGGAGTSEAFF TGTGCCAGCAGCCCCCCCGGTGGGGCTGGGACTTCTGAAGCTTTCTTT
. TRBJ2-3 TRBV12-3/TRBV12-4 . CASSATVGLGGTDTQYF TGTGCCAGCAGTGCAACGGTTGGGTTGGGTGGCACAGATACGCAGTATTTT
. TRBJ2-3 TRBV4-2 . CASATGAGADSDTQYF TGTGCCAGCGCGACTGGGGCAGGGGCTGATTCAGATACGCAGTATTTT
few TRBJ2-2 TRBV27 . CASSLMTGELFF TGTGCCAGCAGTTTAATGACCGGGGAGCTGTTTTTT
many TRBJ2-5 TRBV9 . CASSVEPWETQYF TGTGCCAGCAGCGTAGAGCCCTGGGAGACCCAGTACTTC
few TRBJ1-2 TRBV11-2 . CASSQTRGGNNYGYTF TGTGCCAGCAGCCAAACCCGTGGGGGTAATAACTATGGCTACACCTTC
. TRBJ1-4 TRBV12-3/TRBV12-4 . CASTITGGKLFF TGTGCCAGCACTATAACGGGAGGGAAACTGTTTTTT
few TRBJ2-1 TRBV6-5 . CASSYSDGYEQFF TGTGCCAGCAGTTACTCCGACGGGTATGAGCAGTTCTTC